Following are 25 T cell receptor beta chains from one sample sequenced in a study of cytomegalovirus exposure and HLA in healthy donors listed by TCRdb under 2017. Libraries were built with the immunoSEQ multiplex PCR assay. For the multiplex PCR, a mixture combining 60 forward primers for TCR Vbeta segments and 13 reverse primers for TCR Jbeta segments was used. The immuneACCESS repertoire file appears here via TCRdb, limited to in-frame rearrangements. These files lack a portion of the clones; in checked studies, under half of the deficit traces to unresolved V genes, and the cause of the others is not known. The sample table shows about 150,000 clones, and around 84% are seen once. Approximately 2.9% of the sample belongs to the ten largest clones. Sequencing was carried out using PBMCs. These receptors were collected from a middle-aged man in good health and CMV-seropositive.

The chain employs TRBV5-1 and TRBJ2-7, with TRBD2 as a possible D gene (6 bases). CDR1 and CDR2 from the germline V gene are SGHRS and YFSETQ. The V end was cut by 4 bases, the J end by 4 bases, with 12 bases between. The CDR3 has 13 residues. CDR3 in DNA: TGCGCCAGCAGCACCGGGACTGAGTACGAGCAGTACTTC. Translation: CASSTGTEYEQYF.

V gene TRBV15 combines with J gene TRBJ2-1; D not resolved. Trimming took off 2 bases at V and 4 bases at J, with 3 bases between the two ends. CDR3 length: 12 amino acids. From germline, CDR1 is LNHNV and CDR2 YYDKDF (reference sequence). The CDR3 protein is CATSRRYNEQFF. In DNA, the CDR3 is TGTGCCACCAGCAGACGTTACAATGAGCAGTTCTTC.

The chain has TRBV10-1 and TRBJ1-2, with D maybe TRBD1 (5 bases). Looked up from germline, CDR1 is WNHNN and CDR2 is SYGVQD (reference sequence). The CDR3 loop spans 13 amino acids. The V end lost 0 bases, the J end lost 7 bases, and 9 bases lay between the germline ends. The CDR3 nucleotides are TGCGCCAGCAGTGAGTCGACGGGGGTTGGCTACACCTTC. Amino acid sequence: CASSESTGVGYTF.

This clone was seen only a few times. This chain links TRBV5-1 with TRBJ2-5; D is ambiguous. Germline lookup yields CDR1 SGHRS and CDR2 YFSETQ. CDR3 size: 11 residues. Trimming took 4 bases from V and 1 from J, leaving 2 bases between them. CDR3 loop: CASSLQETQYF. CDR3 nucleotides: TGCGCCAGCAGCCTCCAAGAGACCCAGTACTTC.

The chain couples TRBV11-2 to TRBJ2-7, with TRBD2 as a possible D gene (5 bases). V lost 3 bases, J lost 4 bases, and 16 bases lay in between. The CDR3 totals 15 residues. CDR1 is SGHAT, CDR2 FQNNGV, per germline. The chain's CDR3 is CASSFTDGVGYEQYF. The CDR3 DNA reads as TGTGCCAGCAGCTTCACCGACGGGGTCGGGTACGAGCAGTACTTC.

The V gene is TRBV19, the J gene TRBJ2-7, with 12 bases matching TRBD1. The V gene end was trimmed by 3 bases and the J gene end by 7 bases; junction bases not matched to a gene: 7. Germline assignment: CDR1 LNHDA and CDR2 SQIVND (reference sequence). The CDR3 is made up of 15 amino acids. The CDR3, as DNA: TGTGCCAGTAGTATCGCGGGACAGGGGGCGCGGGAGCAGTACTTC. Protein sequence: CASSIAGQGAREQYF.

This sequence joins TRBV25-1 and TRBJ1-4; 11 bases align to TRBD1. Germline CDR1 and CDR2: MGHDK and SYGVNS. Trimming at V came to 7 bases and at J to 7 bases, leaving 2 bases not matched to a gene. The CDR3 loop spans 13 amino acids. This CDR3 is CASTDRGREKLFF. The DNA of the CDR3 is TGTGCCAGCACGGACAGGGGGCGTGAAAAACTGTTTTTT.

The rearrangement uses TRBV7-6 and TRBJ2-7; D is unclear. V lost 0 bases and J 0 bases, leaving 6 bases between the germline ends. The germline V gene has CDR1 SGHVS and CDR2 FNYEAQ. This CDR3 is 14 amino acids long. The DNA for the CDR3 is TGTGCCAGCAGCTTAGCCAGGTTCTCCTACGAGCAGTACTTC. Protein sequence: CASSLARFSYEQYF.

This clone was counted a single time. V and J are TRBV2 and TRBJ2-3, with 15 bases fitting TRBD2. The CDR3 has 16 residues. Germline V CDR1 and CDR2: SNHLY, FYNNEI. V shed 4 bases, J shed 3 bases, and the junction held 2 bases outside the gene matches. The DNA of the CDR3 is TGTGCCAGCAGTGCCGGGACTAGCGGGAGGACAGATACGCAGTATTTT. This gives the protein CASSAGTSGRTDTQYF.

The V call is TRBV7-2, the J call TRBJ2-1, with TRBD2 identical over 11 bases. The length of the CDR3 is 15 residues. After removal of 3 bases from V and 9 bases from J, the junction contained 7 bases not matched to a gene. Germline V gene data show CDR1 as SGHTA and CDR2 as FQGNSA. CDR3 in amino acids: CASSFRASGRSEQFF. The CDR3 bases are TGTGCCAGCAGCTTCCGGGCTAGCGGGAGGAGTGAGCAGTTCTTC.

This chain connects TRBV6-5 to TRBJ2-3; 9 nucleotides align to TRBD1. The CDR3 consists of 15 residues. Germline V gives CDR1 MNHEY, CDR2 SVGAGI. Unmatched junction bases numbered 9, after V lost 6 bases and J lost 5 bases. DNA of the CDR3: TGTGCCAGCAGCCTCCGGGACAGGGCTGGAGATACGCAGTATTTT. This encodes CASSLRDRAGDTQYF.

This clone was counted between two and nine times. The genes are TRBV4-1 and TRBJ2-4; TRBD2 matches at 9 bases. The J segment lost 6 bases and the V segment lost 1 base, leaving 7 bases of the junction unmatched. The CDR3 covers 16 residues. Germline V gene data show CDR1 as MGHRA and CDR2 as YSYEKL. CDR3 in DNA: TGCGCCAGCAGCCAAGTGCGGGCGGGAGGGGGAAACATTCAGTACTTC. It yields the protein CASSQVRAGGGNIQYF.

This clone was detected only a few times. The gene calls are TRBV27 and TRBJ1-2; a possible D gene is TRBD1 (6 bases). V lost 6 bases and J 4 bases, leaving 12 bases between the germline ends. Germline values: CDR1 MNHEY, CDR2 SMNVEV (reference sequence). The CDR3 runs 13 residues. CDR3 protein: CASSGQNLYGYTF. In nucleotides, the CDR3 is TGTGCCAGCAGCGGACAGAACCTCTATGGCTACACCTTC.

The chain combines TRBV5-1 with TRBJ2-1, with 14 bases aligning to TRBD2. In germline, CDR1 is SGHRS, CDR2 YFSETQ. This CDR3 comprises 16 residues. The J segment lost 9 bases and the V segment lost 1 base, leaving 6 bases of the junction unmatched. CDR3: CASSLLGLAGGIEQFF. The CDR3 nucleotides read TGCGCCAGCAGCTTGTTAGGACTAGCGGGAGGTATTGAGCAGTTCTTC.

This clone was counted a few times. V is TRBV5-4 and J is TRBJ2-5; no firm D call. The CDR3 spans 13 residues. V was cut by 4 bases and J by 2 bases, with 9 bases left in between. Germline V gene sequence: CDR1 SGHNT, CDR2 YYREEE (reference sequence). This CDR3 is CASSPDMQETQYF. DNA for the CDR3: TGTGCCAGCAGCCCTGACATGCAAGAGACCCAGTACTTC.

The gene calls are TRBV11-2 and TRBJ2-3; 11 bases line up with TRBD1. Germline V lookup: CDR1 SGHAT, CDR2 FQNNGV. Trimming took 5 bases from V and 2 from J; bases not matched to a gene: 12. The CDR3 is made up of 18 amino acids. CDR3: CASSATRTGGLYTDTQYF. CDR3 nucleotide sequence: TGTGCCAGCAGCGCCACCCGGACAGGGGGCCTATACACAGATACGCAGTATTTT. The full variable domain, completed using reference TRBV11-2 and TRBJ2-3, is EAGVAQSPRYKIIEKRQSVAFWCNPISGHATLYWYQQILGQGPKLLIQFQNNGVVDDSQLPKDRFSAERLKGVDSTLKIQPAKLEDSAVYLCASSATRTGGLYTDTQYFGPGTRLTVL.

V usage is TRBV10-3 and J usage is TRBJ1-1; possibly TRBD1 for D (5 bases). Germline V CDR1 and CDR2: ENHRY, SYGVKD. The CDR3 has 13 amino acids. Trimming stripped 6 bases from V and 2 bases from J, with 10 bases between. The CDR3 sequence is CAIRRDYNTEAFF. The CDR3 DNA reads TGTGCCATCAGGCGGGACTATAACACTGAAGCTTTCTTT.

The chain carries TRBV4-3 and TRBJ2-1, with 7 bases fitting TRBD2. The CDR3 covers 17 residues. Looked up from germline, CDR1 is LGHNA and CDR2 is YSLEER. V was pared by 5 bases and J by 1 base, with 11 bases of the junction left unmatched. Here the CDR3 DNA reads TGCGCCAGCAGCTTAAGCGCTCAGGGACTATCCTACAATGAGCAGTTCTTC. Its translation is CASSLSAQGLSYNEQFF.

This clone was seen more than once but under ten times. This chain uses TRBV7-9 with TRBJ1-2; 9 bases fit TRBD1. The CDR3 runs 14 residues. With V trimmed by 6 bases and J by 6 bases, 8 bases remained unmatched. Per germline, CDR1 SEHNR and CDR2 FQNEAQ (reference sequence). This chain's CDR3 is CASRSDRGWDGYTF. As DNA, the CDR3 is TGTGCCAGCAGGTCCGACAGGGGGTGGGATGGCTACACCTTC.

For the CDR3, the DNA is TGTGCCTGGAGTCAGGGACAGGGGACAACTAGCAATCAGCCCCAGCATTTT. Protein: CAWSQGQGTTSNQPQHF. The chain couples TRBV30 to TRBJ1-5; 10 positions match TRBD1. This CDR3 is built from 17 residues. V was clipped by 2 bases and J by 0 bases; unmatched bases: 7. The germline gives CDR1 GTSNPN, CDR2 SVGIG (reference sequence).

This clone was found once. This chain links TRBV5-1 with TRBJ2-5, with D perhaps TRBD2 (5 bases). The germline CDR1 and CDR2 sequences are SGHRS and YFSETQ. V was shortened by 0 bases and J by 5 bases, with 17 bases between the two germline ends. The CDR3 has 16 residues. The CDR3 sequence: CASSLGLSRSGETQYF. The CDR3, as DNA: TGCGCCAGCAGCTTGGGGTTGAGTAGGTCGGGGGAGACCCAGTACTTC.

The genes are TRBV25-1 and TRBJ1-1; D is unresolved. Per germline, CDR1 MGHDK and CDR2 SYGVNS. V lost 8 bases and J lost 0, with 7 bases in between. The CDR3 contains 12 residues. The CDR3: CASLTVNTEAFF. The CDR3 bases are TGTGCCAGCCTCACAGTGAACACTGAAGCTTTCTTT.

The chain employs TRBV5-6 and TRBJ2-6, with TRBD1 matching 8 bases. Germline V gives CDR1 SGHDT, CDR2 YYEEEE. With V trimmed by 4 bases and J by 4 bases, 4 bases remained unmatched. The CDR3 has 15 amino acids. The CDR3 region has the DNA TGTGCCAGCAGCCTCAGGGGGCCGGGGGCCAACGTCCTGACTTTC. Its translation: CASSLRGPGANVLTF.

The genes are TRBV6-5 and TRBJ1-1; D is unresolved. With 8 bases removed from V and 1 base from J, the gap between germline ends came to 11 bases. The germline gives CDR1 MNHEY, CDR2 SVGAGI. The CDR3 covers 13 residues. CDR3 residues: CASSPLRNTEAFF. For the CDR3, the DNA is TGTGCCAGCTCACCTCTACGGAACACTGAAGCTTTCTTT.

This clone was counted a few times. One end of the junction fails to match germline, which may point to a read error. The chain employs TRBV7-9 and TRBJ2-7, with D perhaps TRBD2 (5 bases). Germline loops: CDR1 SEHNR, CDR2 FQNEAQ (reference sequence). The CDR3 has 14 amino acids. The CDR3 DNA reads as TGTTCCAGCAGCCATGTCCCCGGGACCTACGAGCAGTACTTC. Amino acids: CSSSHVPGTYEQYF.